This T cell receptor beta chain emerged from a study of blood T cell repertoires in COVID-19. Assay: immunoSEQ multiplex PCR; the TCRdb copy retains only in-frame clones and omits some. Here the sample spans roughly 42,000 clones, about 90% being singletons. Trimming left V 5 bases short and J 16 bases short, with 15 bases between. The length of the CDR3 is 11 residues. The sequencing sample was made of peripheral blood. This sequence originates from a man in his forties or fifties with active COVID-19. The J gene is TRBJ2-1, the V gene TRBV12-3 or TRBV12-4, with TRBD2 as a possible D gene (6 bases). CDR3 nucleotides: TGTGCCAGCAGTACTAGCCCTACTCTCTTCTTC. Protein: CASSTSPTLFF.